This T cell receptor (beta chain) was observed in a study of CD8 T cells in ankylosing spondylitis. Study-wide points: According to the report, clones linked to the disease were significantly enriched in matched synovial fluid samples taken from ankylosing spondylitis patients. Some motif variants had been reported before (in reactive arthritis synovial fluid and blood). Among TCR beta sequences, a motif of about 8 highly homologous variants appeared characteristic of ankylosing spondylitis blood.

In germline, CDR1 is MGHDK, CDR2 SYGVNS. CDR3 length equals 15 residues. Trimming left V 2 bases short and J 1 base short, with 8 bases between. Quantitative 5'-RACE was performed with molecular barcodes, and it yielded the TCR beta libraries. In TCRdb, the 5' RACE reads were re-called with MiXCR into one record per CDR3 protein. The data show about 180,000 distinct CDR3 sequences, 8.5% to 10% seen once. This clonotype was observed a handful of times. Its matching antigen is unknown. This TCR came from a female donor with ankylosing spondylitis or in good health (not recorded which). V is TRBV25-1 and J is TRBJ2-2, with no clear D. Sequenced sample: blood, either unsorted or a sorted T cell fraction (not recorded which). CDR3: CASSEVGGNTGELFF. For the CDR3, the DNA is TGTGCCAGCAGTGAAGTGGGTGGGAACACCGGGGAGCTGTTTTTT.